A selection of T cell receptor beta chains follows, all from one sample in a study of CD8 T cells in ankylosing spondylitis. TCRdb passed the 5' RACE reads through MiXCR, listing each CDR3 protein once. This sample has about 500,000 distinct CDR3 sequences, with roughly 13% found just once. The source material was blood, either unsorted or a sorted T cell fraction (not recorded which). The receptor source for this set is a male donor with ankylosing spondylitis. The CDR3 runs from the conserved cysteine through the conserved F or W. The D gene is left open where the match is weak. Part of the rows lack a size; the others show once, few, many or a class for expanded clones.

J	size	V	D	DNA	CDR3
TRBJ2-1	NA	TRBV4-1	NA	TGCGCCAGCAGCCAAGAACAGGAAACAAGCAATGAGCAGTTCTTC	CASSQEQETSNEQFF
TRBJ1-1	NA	TRBV5-1	NA	TGCGCCAGCAGCCCGTCCGCGCCGGGATCTACTGAAGCTTTCTTT	CASSPSAPGSTEAFF
TRBJ1-5	few	TRBV20-1	NA	TGCAGTGCTAGAGAGGGGGCGTTTCGCAATCAGCCCCAGCATTTT	CSAREGAFRNQPQHF
TRBJ2-5	NA	TRBV7-9	NA	TGTGCCAGCAGCTCGTGGCGAGGAGAGACCCAGTACTTC	CASSSWRGETQYF
TRBJ2-1	NA	TRBV15	TRBD1	TGTGCCACCAGCAGAGCCGGACAGGGTTGGGACAATGAGCAGTTCTTC	CATSRAGQGWDNEQFF
TRBJ2-7	NA	TRBV27	NA	TGTGCCAGCGGCGGGATAAATCCCTACGAGCAGTACTTC	CASGGINPYEQYF
TRBJ2-2	few	TRBV20-1	NA	TGCAGTGTCCCGGGGCCACAGAACACCGGGGAGCTGTTTTTT	CSVPGPQNTGELFF
TRBJ2-1	many	TRBV7-9	TRBD2	TGTGCCAGCGGGAGGGTGGGGCAGTTCTTC	CASGRVGQFF
TRBJ2-5	many	TRBV12-3/TRBV12-4	TRBD2	TGTGCCAGCACCGGCGGACTAGCGGGAGGGCGGTGGAAGACCCAGTACTTC	CASTGGLAGGRWKTQYF
TRBJ1-2	NA	TRBV20-1	NA	TGCAGTGCTAGCGGGACGCTGGATGGCTACACCTTC	CSASGTLDGYTF
TRBJ2-4	NA	TRBV30	TRBD2	TGTGCCTGGAGTGTGTCCAGGGAGGGCATTCAGTACTTC	CAWSVSREGIQYF
TRBJ2-7	NA	TRBV7-6	TRBD2	TGTGCCAGCAGCGCACTATTGGGGGGGTCCTACGAGCAGTACTTC	CASSALLGGSYEQYF
TRBJ1-1	NA	TRBV29-1	NA	TGCAGCGCCGCCGAGGGGGGGGGAAATGAAGCTTTCTTT	CSAAEGGGNEAFF
TRBJ2-3	NA	TRBV4-1	NA	TGCGCCAGCAGCCAAGAAGGCAGGGGCAGGGTAGATACGCAGTATTTT	CASSQEGRGRVDTQYF
TRBJ2-2	few	TRBV12-3/TRBV12-4	NA	TGTGCCAGCAGTTTAGGGCCCGTGGGCACCGGGGAGCTGTTTTTT	CASSLGPVGTGELFF
TRBJ2-1	few	TRBV19	NA	TGTGCCCCACGACAGGAGAGCTCCTACAATGAGCAGTTCTTC	CAPRQESSYNEQFF
TRBJ1-4	many	TRBV11-2	TRBD1	TGTGCCAGCAGCTTTGGGACAGGGATAAAGGAAAAACTGTTTTTT	CASSFGTGIKEKLFF
TRBJ2-3	many	TRBV15	TRBD2	TGTGCCACCAGCAAAGCGGGAGGGCCGTTCGCAGATACGCAGTATTTT	CATSKAGGPFADTQYF
TRBJ2-2	NA	TRBV24-1	TRBD2	TGTGCCACCAGACGGGGGGGGGAAAGGAACACCGGGGAGCTGTTTTTT	CATRRGGERNTGELFF
TRBJ2-1	NA	TRBV15	TRBD2	TGTGCCACCAGCAGAGCTGCGGGAGCCTACAATGAGCAGTTCTTC	CATSRAAGAYNEQFF
TRBJ1-1	few	TRBV20-1	NA	TGCAGTGCTAGAGAGTTTGAGGACTTCAACACTGAAGCTTTCTTT	CSAREFEDFNTEAFF
TRBJ2-3	many	TRBV5-1	NA	TGCGCCAGCAGCTTGGACCGAAGGGTGGCTAGCACAGATACGCAGTATTTT	CASSLDRRVASTDTQYF
TRBJ1-1	NA	TRBV4-2	NA	TGTGCCAGCAGCCAAGACAGATACAGTGAAGCTTTCTTT	CASSQDRYSEAFF
TRBJ1-4	many	TRBV12-3/TRBV12-4	NA	TGTGCCAGCAGTTTAACGGGGGCAAATGAAAAACTGTTTTTT	CASSLTGANEKLFF
TRBJ2-7	NA	TRBV10-3	NA	TGTGCCATCAGTGAGTCCGCCTCCTACGAGCAGTACTTC	CAISESASYEQYF
TRBJ1-5	NA	TRBV24-1	NA	TGTGCCACCAGTGATTCACAGGGCGGGTATAGCAATCAGCCCCAGCATTTT	CATSDSQGGYSNQPQHF
TRBJ2-4	many	TRBV12-3/TRBV12-4	TRBD2	TGTGCCAGCAGTCCAATAGCGGGAGCCAAAAACATTCAGTACTTC	CASSPIAGAKNIQYF
TRBJ1-6	few	TRBV20-1	TRBD1	TGCAGTGCCACCCCCGGGACAGATCATGTGTCACCCCTCCACTTT	CSATPGTDHVSPLHF
TRBJ1-5	many	TRBV20-1	TRBD1	TGCAGTGCTAGAAACGACAGGGGCTACAATCAGCCCCAGCATTTT	CSARNDRGYNQPQHF
TRBJ2-2	few	TRBV7-2	NA	TGTGCCAGCAGCTCGACCACCGTTAACACCGGGGAGCTGTTTTTT	CASSSTTVNTGELFF
TRBJ1-2	few	TRBV12-3/TRBV12-4	NA	TGTGCCAGCAGTTTTAGGGTTGGCTACACCTTC	CASSFRVGYTF
TRBJ2-2	NA	TRBV15	TRBD2	TGTGCCACCAAGCGGGAACAAGCCGACACCGGGGAGCTGTTTTTT	CATKREQADTGELFF
TRBJ1-6	few	TRBV12-3/TRBV12-4	NA	TGTGCCAGCAGTCAGGGGAGCTTCCATAATTCACCCCTCCACTTT	CASSQGSFHNSPLHF
TRBJ2-3	few	TRBV15	NA	TGTGCCACCAGCAGCGGTGGGCCTTCTGTCACAGATACGCAGTATTTT	CATSSGGPSVTDTQYF
TRBJ2-4	NA	TRBV5-5	NA	TGTGCCAGCAGCCCAAGGGGCAGGGAAAACATTCAGTACTTC	CASSPRGRENIQYF
TRBJ2-1	many	TRBV7-2	NA	TGTGCCAGCAGCTTAGCCCCAGGGCCTTCTTACAATGAGCAGTTCTTC	CASSLAPGPSYNEQFF
TRBJ1-1	NA	TRBV6-1	TRBD1	TGTGCCAGCACTGAAGGGGACAGACGTGAAGCTTTCTTT	CASTEGDRREAFF
TRBJ2-1	NA	TRBV4-2	TRBD2	TGTGCCAGCAGCCAAGATTTGGCGGGAGGGACCTCCTACAATGAGCAGTTCTTC	CASSQDLAGGTSYNEQFF
TRBJ2-3	NA	TRBV5-4	NA	TGTGCCAGCAGCTTTGGTGGCAGGGGACGGTGGCAAGATACGCAGTATTTT	CASSFGGRGRWQDTQYF
TRBJ1-5	many	TRBV5-1	NA	TGCGCCAGCAGCTTGGTTACTGGCAATCAGCCCCAGCATTTT	CASSLVTGNQPQHF
TRBJ2-2	few	TRBV7-2	NA	TGTGCCAGCACTCGGGGACCGAACACCGGGGAGCTGTTTTTT	CASTRGPNTGELFF
TRBJ2-5	few	TRBV27	TRBD2	TGTGCCAGCAGTCCGACGGGGGGAGGACGGCCACGAGAGACCCAGTACTTC	CASSPTGGGRPRETQYF
TRBJ2-3	many	TRBV3-1	NA	TGTGCCAGCAGCCAGCGCGGGACAGCTAGCACAGATACGCAGTATTTT	CASSQRGTASTDTQYF
TRBJ1-2	few	TRBV7-2	TRBD1	TGTGCCAGCAGCTTAGATTGGGACAGGCCAGGGGGCTACACCTTC	CASSLDWDRPGGYTF
TRBJ2-5	few	TRBV9	NA	TGTGCCAGCAGCGTAGACGGGAGCTGGGAGACCCAGTACTTC	CASSVDGSWETQYF
TRBJ2-5	many	TRBV29-1	NA	TGCAGCGTTGTTGGGATCCAAGAGACCCAGTACTTC	CSVVGIQETQYF
TRBJ2-6	NA	TRBV24-1	TRBD1	TGTGCCACCAGTGACCCACAGGGGGCTACCCCCTCTGGGGCCAACGTCCTGACTTTC	CATSDPQGATPSGANVLTF
TRBJ1-5	few	TRBV5-5	NA	TGTGCCAGCAGCTTGCAGGGCCCGGGACCCCAGCATTTT	CASSLQGPGPQHF
TRBJ2-3	few	TRBV6-1	NA	TGTGCCAGCAGTCGTAGATCGGGAGATACGCAGTATTTT	CASSRRSGDTQYF
TRBJ1-6	few	TRBV20-1	NA	TGCAGCGCAAGTCCAGGGAATAATTCACCCCTCCACTTT	CSASPGNNSPLHF